This T cell receptor (beta chain) was sequenced for a study of blood T cell repertoires in COVID-19 (dated by TCRdb to 2020 to 2021). For context, the study as a whole: Samples covering the acute and convalescent phases of COVID-19 were provided by collaborators in the United States, Italy and Spain. The material from the prospective study consisted of cDNA or gDNA derived from T cells, B-cell-depleted T cells, or PBMCs. Nearly every sample came with metadata listing a de-identified subject ID, COVID-19 status, age in years and sex. The repertoires were released in a freely available public database intended as a resource for research on the immune response to SARS-CoV-2. The samples were drawn from two sources: the first 160 participants of the ongoing ImmuneRACE study, and 1,000 to 1,500 subjects contributed by 6 global collaborators. HLA class I and class II types, where available, came from metadata supplied by the sample provider rather than from assay-based typing. The dataset comprised deeply sampled blood TCRbeta repertoires from subjects exposed to, actively infected with, or recovered from COVID-19.

The paper as a whole reports these results and caveats: Clinical and demographic metadata were provided uncurated, with the amount varying by source and participant.

Based on the germline V gene, the CDR1 and CDR2 sequences are SNHLY and FYNNEI. Trimming takes 6 bases off V and 3 bases off J; junction bases not matched to a gene: 5. Inclusive of the bounding cysteine and phenylalanine, the CDR3 is 13 residues long. The kept DNA is CDR3 alone, 39 bases in frame from the first base. Whole blood was collected in K2EDTA tubes by collaborating institutions according to the institutions' own protocols. Collaborator samples were shipped for TCRbeta analysis as frozen whole blood, isolated PBMCs, or DNA extracted from either sample type. As to this clone: Its antigen is still unknown. No base-level quality is on record; no much larger clone is a single base apart.

TCRbeta CDR3 regions were amplified from genomic DNA using the immunoSEQ Assay, a bias-controlled multiplex PCR. The paper's data handling went like this. The number of nucleated cells in each sample was estimated from the amplification of reference gene primers within the assay. To quantify the absolute abundance of each unique TCRbeta CDR3 rearrangement, sequence reads were collapsed and filtered. For each sample, productive Simpson clonality was calculated as the square root of Simpson's diversity index across productive rearrangements. TCRdb mirrors the immuneACCESS table, restricted to in-frame sequences. Some clones are absent from its copies; in checked studies, under half trace to an unresolved V gene, and the reason for the others is unknown. V and J calls and clone size are as listed in that table; D and trimming were resolved from the DNA. This sample lists 150,000 to 200,000 clones; around 78% were detected once. The top ten clones comprise around 2.8% of the sample.

Sequenced input: peripheral blood. This chain is built from TRBV2 and TRBJ2-7; 7 nucleotides in the junction match TRBD2. This receptor was taken from a woman aged 80 or over with active or convalescent COVID-19. The encoded CDR3 is CASRGGVFYEQYF. The sequence in DNA is TGTGCCAGCAGGGGGGGGGTATTCTACGAGCAGTACTTC.